This T cell receptor (beta chain) originates from a study of early T cells in non-severe SARS-CoV-2 infection. Whole-study context: Sequenced bulk RNA came from whole blood that was unsorted, and chains were unpaired.

This clonotype was recorded at least ten times. MiXCR, applied by TCRdb to the 5' RACE reads, yields one record per CDR3 protein. In the table there are some 80,000 distinct CDR3 sequences, roughly 13% of which are singletons. CDR3 length: 12 amino acids. Trimming left V 3 bases short and J 0 bases short, with 1 base between. Per the germline V gene, CDR1 is SGHNT and CDR2 is YENEEA. Specimen: whole blood. This clonotype originated in an adult who was a healthcare worker with PCR-confirmed SARS-CoV-2 infection or an uninfected control (not recorded which). The genes are TRBV11-3 and TRBJ2-3; D not resolved. DNA for the CDR3: TGTGCCAGCAGCTTTAGCACAGATACGCAGTATTTT. It specifies CASSFSTDTQYF.